This T cell receptor (beta chain) originates from a study of control samples from healthy donors and cancer patients. Germline loops: CDR1 KGHSH, CDR2 LQKENI. The length of the CDR3 is 18 residues. V lost 3 bases to trimming and J lost 2 bases, with 22 bases between them. Assay used: immunoSEQ multiplex PCR; TCRdb lists only in-frame clones, some missing. The table records some 130,000 clones, roughly 92% of them present only once. The chain links TRBV18 to TRBJ2-5; no clear D gene. The sequenced material came from blood. This TCR was sampled from a young man in good health. The chain's CDR3 is CASSPRGRGRNLQETQYF. CDR3 in DNA: TGTGCCAGCTCACCCCGTGGTCGTGGGCGGAACTTACAAGAGACCCAGTACTTC.